The present entry profiles one T cell receptor beta chain with its context. This record comes from a study of blood T cell repertoires in COVID-19. Study-wide background: COVID-19 samples, acute and convalescent, were from the United States, Italy and Spain. PBMCs, B-cell-depleted T cells, or T cells were the source of the cDNA or gDNA that made up the material.

Clones were sequenced by immunoSEQ multiplex PCR, and TCRdb holds only the in-frame ones, with some missing. The sample includes some 140,000 clones, almost 85% of them seen just once. This clonotype was obtained from a man aged 55 to 70 with acute or convalescent COVID-19. Sequences were obtained from peripheral blood.

The CDR3 sequence is CASSPGQVGGEKLFF. CDR3 sequence (DNA): TGTGCCAGTAGTCCAGGACAGGTTGGCGGGGAAAAACTGTTTTTT. V and J are TRBV19 and TRBJ1-4; 7 positions match TRBD1. This CDR3 has 15 residues. Germline V gene data show CDR1 as LNHDA and CDR2 as SQIVND (reference sequence). Trimming at V came to 5 bases and at J to 8 bases, leaving 11 bases not matched to a gene.